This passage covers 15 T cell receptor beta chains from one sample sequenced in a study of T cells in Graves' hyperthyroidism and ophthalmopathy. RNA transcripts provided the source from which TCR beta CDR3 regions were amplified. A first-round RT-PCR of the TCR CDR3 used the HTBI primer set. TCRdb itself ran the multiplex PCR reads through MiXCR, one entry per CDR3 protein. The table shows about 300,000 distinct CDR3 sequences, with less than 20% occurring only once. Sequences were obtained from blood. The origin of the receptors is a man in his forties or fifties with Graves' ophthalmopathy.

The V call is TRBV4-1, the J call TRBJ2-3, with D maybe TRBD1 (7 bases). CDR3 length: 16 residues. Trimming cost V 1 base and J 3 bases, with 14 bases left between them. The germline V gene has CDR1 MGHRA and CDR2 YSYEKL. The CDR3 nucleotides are TGCGCCAGCAGCCAAGGGCCAGGGGGGAGGACAGATACGCAGTATTTT. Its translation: CASSQGPGGRTDTQYF.

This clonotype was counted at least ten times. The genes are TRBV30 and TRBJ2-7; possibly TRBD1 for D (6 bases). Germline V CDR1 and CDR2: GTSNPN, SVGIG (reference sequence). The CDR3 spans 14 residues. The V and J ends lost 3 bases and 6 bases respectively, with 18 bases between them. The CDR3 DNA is TGTGCCTGGAGACAAAGGACAGTACGTCTCGAGCAGTACTTC. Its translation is CAWRQRTVRLEQYF.

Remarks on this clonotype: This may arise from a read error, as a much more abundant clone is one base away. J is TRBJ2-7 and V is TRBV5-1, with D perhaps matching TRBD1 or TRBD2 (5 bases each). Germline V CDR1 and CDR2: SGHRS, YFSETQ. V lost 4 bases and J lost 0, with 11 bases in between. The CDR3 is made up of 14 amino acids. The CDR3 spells CASSPGATSYEQYF. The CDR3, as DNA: TGCGCCAGCAGCCCCGGGGCTACCTCCTACGAGCAGTACTTC.

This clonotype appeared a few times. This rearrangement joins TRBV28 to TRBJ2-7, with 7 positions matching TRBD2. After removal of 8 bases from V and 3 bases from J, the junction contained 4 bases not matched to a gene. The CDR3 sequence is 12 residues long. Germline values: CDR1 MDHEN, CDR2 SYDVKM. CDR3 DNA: TGTGCCAGCGGGCTAGCGGACTACGAGCAGTACTTC. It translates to CASGLADYEQYF.

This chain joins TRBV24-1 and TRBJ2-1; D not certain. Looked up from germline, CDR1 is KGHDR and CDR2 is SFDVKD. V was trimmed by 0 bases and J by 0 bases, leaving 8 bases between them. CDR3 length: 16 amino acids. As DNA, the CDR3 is TGTGCCACCAGTGATTTGCATAGGAGCTCCTACAATGAGCAGTTCTTC. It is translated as CATSDLHRSSYNEQFF.

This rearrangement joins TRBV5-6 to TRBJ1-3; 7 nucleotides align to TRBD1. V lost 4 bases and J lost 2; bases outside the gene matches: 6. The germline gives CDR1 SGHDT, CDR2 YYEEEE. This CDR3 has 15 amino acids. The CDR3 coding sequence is TGTGCCAGCAGCGAACAGGGGAGGGCTGGAAACACCATATATTTT. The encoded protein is CASSEQGRAGNTIYF.

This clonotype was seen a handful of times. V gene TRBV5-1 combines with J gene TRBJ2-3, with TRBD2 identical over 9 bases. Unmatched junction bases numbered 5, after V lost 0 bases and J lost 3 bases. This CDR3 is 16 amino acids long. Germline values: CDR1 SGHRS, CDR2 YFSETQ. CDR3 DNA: TGCGCCAGCAGCTTGGGCAGCGGGAGGCAAACAGATACGCAGTATTTT. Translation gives CASSLGSGRQTDTQYF.

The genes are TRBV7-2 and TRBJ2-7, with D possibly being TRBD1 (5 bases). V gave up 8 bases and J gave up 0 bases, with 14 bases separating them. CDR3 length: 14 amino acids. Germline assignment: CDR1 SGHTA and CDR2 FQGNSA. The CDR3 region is CASGASPGSYEQYF. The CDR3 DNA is TGTGCCAGCGGGGCTAGTCCGGGCTCCTACGAGCAGTACTTC. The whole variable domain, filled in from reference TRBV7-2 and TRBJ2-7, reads GAGVSQSPSNKVTEKGKDVELRCDPISGHTALYWYRQSLGQGLEFLIYFQGNSAPDKSGLPSDRFSAERTGGSVSTLTIQRTQQEDSAVYLCASGASPGSYEQYFGPGTRLTVT.

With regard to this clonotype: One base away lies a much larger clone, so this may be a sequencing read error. CDR3 in amino acids: CASSPQGANNSPFHF. For the CDR3, the DNA is TGTGCCAGCAGCCCACAGGGGGCCAATAATTCACCCTTCCACTTT. The J gene is TRBJ1-6, the V gene TRBV7-8; the match to TRBD1 covers 9 bases. In germline, CDR1 is SGHVS, CDR2 FQNEAQ. This CDR3 comprises 15 residues.

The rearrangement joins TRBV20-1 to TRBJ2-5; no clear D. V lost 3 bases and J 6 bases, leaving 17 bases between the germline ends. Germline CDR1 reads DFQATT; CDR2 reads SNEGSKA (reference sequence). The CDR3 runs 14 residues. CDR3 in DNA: TGCAGTGCTAGCCCTCGGACCGCTTCTAAGACCCAGTACTTC. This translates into CSASPRTASKTQYF.

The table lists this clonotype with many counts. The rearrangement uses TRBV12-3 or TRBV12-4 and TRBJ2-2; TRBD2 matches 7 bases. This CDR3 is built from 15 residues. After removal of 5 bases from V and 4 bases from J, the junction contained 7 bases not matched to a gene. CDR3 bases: TGTGCCAGCAGTCCGACTAGCTCCGGCACCGGGGAGCTGTTTTTT. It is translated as CASSPTSSGTGELFF.

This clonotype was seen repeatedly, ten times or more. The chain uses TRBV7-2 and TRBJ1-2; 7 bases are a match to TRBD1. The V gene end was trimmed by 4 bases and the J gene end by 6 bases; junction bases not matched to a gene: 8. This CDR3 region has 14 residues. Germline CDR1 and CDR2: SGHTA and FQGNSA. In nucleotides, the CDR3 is TGTGCCAGCAGCTCGGCAGGGGGATTGGATGGCTACACCTTC. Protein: CASSSAGGLDGYTF.

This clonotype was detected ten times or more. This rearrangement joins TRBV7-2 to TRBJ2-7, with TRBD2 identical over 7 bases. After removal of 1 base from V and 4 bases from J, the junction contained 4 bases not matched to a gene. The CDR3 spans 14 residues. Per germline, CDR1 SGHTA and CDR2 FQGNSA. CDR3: CASSLGPSGYEQYF. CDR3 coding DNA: TGTGCCAGCAGCTTAGGTCCTAGCGGTTACGAGCAGTACTTC.

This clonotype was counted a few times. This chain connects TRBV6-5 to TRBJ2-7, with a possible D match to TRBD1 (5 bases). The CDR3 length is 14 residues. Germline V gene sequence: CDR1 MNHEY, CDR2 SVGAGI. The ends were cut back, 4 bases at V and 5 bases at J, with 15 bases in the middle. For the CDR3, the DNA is TGTGCCAGCAGTTCAGGGCAGGGTGGCGACGAGCAGTACTTC. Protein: CASSSGQGGDEQYF.

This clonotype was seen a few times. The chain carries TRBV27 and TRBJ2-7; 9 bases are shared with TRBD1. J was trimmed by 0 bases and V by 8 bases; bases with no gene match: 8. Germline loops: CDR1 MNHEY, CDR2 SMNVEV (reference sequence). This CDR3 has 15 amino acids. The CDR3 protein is CASPVGQGISYEQYF. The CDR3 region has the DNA TGTGCCAGCCCCGTGGGACAGGGCATCTCCTACGAGCAGTACTTC.